A selection of T cell receptor beta chains follows, all from one sample in a study of cytomegalovirus exposure and HLA in healthy donors. Assay: immunoSEQ multiplex PCR; the TCRdb copy retains only in-frame clones and omits some. The repertoire includes nearly 110,000 clones, more than 60% of them detected once, and roughly 3.7% sits in the top ten. The sequenced material came from PBMCs. These receptor sequences come from a man between 60 and 75 years old in good health and CMV-seronegative. The CDR3 runs from the conserved cysteine through the conserved F or W. Each record gives: clone size, D gene, J gene, V gene, CDR3 DNA, CDR3 protein. D genes are given only for firm matches. Some rows mark clone size as missing; the rest say once, few, many or name a class of expanded clone.

>NA|NA|TRBJ1-1|TRBV7-2
TGTGCCAGCAGCTTATGGGGACTGATGAACACTGAAGCTTTCTTT
CASSLWGLMNTEAFF
>NA|TRBD1|TRBJ1-2|TRBV7-8
TGTGCCAGCAGCTCCTATATTGACAGGGAATTTGGCTACACCTTC
CASSSYIDREFGYTF
>NA|NA|TRBJ2-4|TRBV6-5
TGTGCCACCATCGTACGGGTAGCCAAAAACATTCAGTACTTC
CATIVRVAKNIQYF
>NA|NA|TRBJ1-2|TRBV5-4
TGTGCCAGCAGCGTACGGGGGACCTATGGCTACACCTTC
CASSVRGTYGYTF
>NA|NA|TRBJ1-6|TRBV5-1
TGCGCCAGCAGCTTGTCCGCGACACTGGATTCACCCCTCCACTTT
CASSLSATLDSPLHF
>few|NA|TRBJ2-7|TRBV11-2
TGTGCCAGCAGCTTAGAAGGGACACACTCCTACGAGCAGTACTTC
CASSLEGTHSYEQYF
>NA|TRBD2|TRBJ2-3|TRBV9
TGTGCCAGCAGCTCCGGACTAGCGGGGGGCCTTCAGTATTTT
CASSSGLAGGLQYF
>NA|NA|TRBJ1-2|TRBV4-1
TGCGCCAGCAGCCAGAAGATTGTAGAAATTGGCTATGGCTACACCTTC
CASSQKIVEIGYGYTF
>NA|NA|TRBJ1-5|TRBV6-5
TGTGCCAGCAGTTACGACTCCTCTACACTCCAGCCCCAGCATTTT
CASSYDSSTLQPQHF
>NA|TRBD1|TRBJ2-3|TRBV5-6
TGTGCCAGCATTACCGGGACAGGCCTCCATGGGGGAGATACGCAGTATTTT
CASITGTGLHGGDTQYF